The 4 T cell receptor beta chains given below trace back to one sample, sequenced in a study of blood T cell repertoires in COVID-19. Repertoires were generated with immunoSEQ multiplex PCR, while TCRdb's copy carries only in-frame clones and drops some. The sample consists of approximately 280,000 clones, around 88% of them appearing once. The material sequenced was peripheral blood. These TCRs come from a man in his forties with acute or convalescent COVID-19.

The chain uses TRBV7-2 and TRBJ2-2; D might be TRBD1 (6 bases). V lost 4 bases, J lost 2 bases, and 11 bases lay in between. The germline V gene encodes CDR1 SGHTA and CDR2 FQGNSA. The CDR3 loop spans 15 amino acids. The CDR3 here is CASSYRQVNTGELFF. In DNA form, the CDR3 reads TGTGCCAGCAGCTACCGACAGGTTAACACCGGGGAGCTGTTTTTT.

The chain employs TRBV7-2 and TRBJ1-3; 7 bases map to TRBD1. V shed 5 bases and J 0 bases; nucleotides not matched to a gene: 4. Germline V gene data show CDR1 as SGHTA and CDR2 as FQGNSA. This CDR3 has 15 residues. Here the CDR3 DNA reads TGTGCCAGCAGCCCTCGACAGGGCTCTGGAAACACCATATATTTT. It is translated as CASSPRQGSGNTIYF.

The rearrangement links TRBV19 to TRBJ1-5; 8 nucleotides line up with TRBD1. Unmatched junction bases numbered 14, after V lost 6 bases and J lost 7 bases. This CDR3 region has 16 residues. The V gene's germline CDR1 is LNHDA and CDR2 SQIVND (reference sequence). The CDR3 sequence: CASRDFPRGRIQPQHF. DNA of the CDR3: TGTGCCAGTAGGGACTTCCCCAGGGGGCGAATCCAGCCCCAGCATTTT.

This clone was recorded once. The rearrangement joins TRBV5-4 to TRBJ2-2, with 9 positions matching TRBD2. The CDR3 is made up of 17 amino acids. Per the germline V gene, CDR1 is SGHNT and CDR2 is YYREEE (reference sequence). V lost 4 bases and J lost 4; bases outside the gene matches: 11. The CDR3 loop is CASSPAGGQGGTGELFF. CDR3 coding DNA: TGTGCCAGCAGCCCGGCGGGGGGGCAGGGGGGCACCGGGGAGCTGTTTTTT.